The text below deals with one TCR beta chain. The germline gives CDR1 SGHRS, CDR2 YFSETQ. With 0 bases clipped from V and 3 bases from J, the junction kept 2 bases outside the gene matches. The CDR3 length is 16 residues. In the original processing: Scientists estimated how many nucleated cells there were by amplifying reference gene primers. Repertoires were generated with immunoSEQ multiplex PCR, while TCRdb's copy carries only in-frame clones and drops some. V, J and clone size are taken as reported in that table, and D and trimming were inferred from the DNA itself. The profile covers about 250,000 clones, with roughly three quarters appearing a single time and approximately 4% taken by the ten largest. The data were obtained in a study of blood T cell repertoires in COVID-19. As for the study in general: Some COVID-19 samples were acute and others convalescent; all came from the United States, Italy and Spain. T cells, B-cell-depleted T cells, or PBMCs provided the cDNA or gDNA that served as material.

This receptor was identified in a woman in her thirties or forties with active or convalescent COVID-19. The sequencing sample was made of peripheral blood. The rearrangement links TRBV5-1 to TRBJ2-1; 11 bases match TRBD1. The CDR3 bases are TGCGCCAGCAGCTTGGGGACAGGGGGCATCTACAATGAGCAGTTCTTC. Residues: CASSLGTGGIYNEQFF.